The 3 T cell receptor beta chains below come from one sample, sequenced in a study of OX40 agonist ivuxolimab in advanced cancers. TCRdb keeps only in-frame clones here, not all; method: immunoSEQ multiplex PCR. The sample shows over 85,000 clones, 70% to 85% of them seen only once. Specimen: CD4+ or CD8+ T cells sorted from blood, collected in a trial of the OX40 agonist ivuxolimab. The source is an adult with an advanced solid tumor such as melanoma, head and neck, liver or kidney cancer.

The chain joins TRBV6-6 to TRBJ1-3; D not resolved. The CDR3 loop spans 16 amino acids. V shed 0 bases and J shed 4 bases, with 13 bases lying between them. CDR1 is MNHNY, CDR2 SVGAGI, per germline (reference sequence). CDR3 amino acids: CASSYSVLEGGNTIYF. The CDR3, as DNA: TGTGCCAGCAGTTACTCGGTGTTGGAAGGAGGAAACACCATATATTTT.

The genes are TRBV11-2 and TRBJ2-1; 14 nucleotides align to TRBD2. The CDR3 contains 17 residues. After removal of 5 bases from V and 7 bases from J, the junction contained 10 bases not matched to a gene. From germline, CDR1 is SGHAT and CDR2 FQNNGV. CDR3 residues: CASSTTSGGASRNEQFF. The DNA for the CDR3 is TGTGCCAGCAGCACGACTAGCGGGGGGGCTAGTAGGAATGAGCAGTTCTTC.

The genes are TRBV27 and TRBJ1-3; TRBD1 matches at 7 bases. This CDR3 comprises 16 residues. J gave up 0 bases and V 5 bases, and 7 bases lay outside the gene matches. CDR1 is MNHEY and CDR2 is SMNVEV in the germline V gene (reference sequence). The CDR3 loop reads CASSIGQDHSGNTIYF. The CDR3 nucleotides read TGTGCCAGCAGTATAGGACAGGACCACTCTGGAAACACCATATATTTT.